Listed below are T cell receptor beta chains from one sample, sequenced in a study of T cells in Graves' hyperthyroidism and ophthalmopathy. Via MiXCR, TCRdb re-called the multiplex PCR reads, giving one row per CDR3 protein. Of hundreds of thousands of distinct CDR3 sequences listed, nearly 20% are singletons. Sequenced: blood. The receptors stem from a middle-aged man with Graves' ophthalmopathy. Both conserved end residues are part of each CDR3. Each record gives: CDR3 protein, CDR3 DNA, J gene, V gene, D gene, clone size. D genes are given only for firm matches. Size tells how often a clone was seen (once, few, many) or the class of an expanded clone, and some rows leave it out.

cdr3_aa: CASSYAGLSGELFF; cdr3_nt: TGTGCCAGCAGTTATGCGGGACTTAGCGGGGAGCTGTTTTTT; j_call: TRBJ2-2; v_call: TRBV6-5; d_call: -; clone_size: -
cdr3_aa: CASTTLAGAGSEQFF; cdr3_nt: TGTGCCAGTACCACACTAGCGGGAGCTGGATCTGAGCAGTTCTTC; j_call: TRBJ2-1; v_call: TRBV19; d_call: TRBD2; clone_size: -
cdr3_aa: CAIKPTDNYGYTF; cdr3_nt: TGTGCCATCAAACCGACGGACAACTATGGCTACACCTTC; j_call: TRBJ1-2; v_call: TRBV10-3; d_call: -; clone_size: once
cdr3_aa: CASSLNGDSTEAFF; cdr3_nt: TGTGCCAGTAGTTTGAATGGGGACAGCACTGAAGCTTTCTTT; j_call: TRBJ1-1; v_call: TRBV19; d_call: TRBD1; clone_size: -
cdr3_aa: CASSSLSGLSPLHF; cdr3_nt: TGTGCCAGCAGTTCGCTTTCTGGGCTCTCACCCCTCCACTTT; j_call: TRBJ1-6; v_call: TRBV6-2/TRBV6-3; d_call: -; clone_size: -
cdr3_aa: CASSRAGDQPQHF; cdr3_nt: TGTGCCAGCAGCCGGGCGGGGGATCAGCCCCAGCATTTT; j_call: TRBJ1-5; v_call: TRBV5-8; d_call: -; clone_size: few
cdr3_aa: CSVIWPGQGLYEQYF; cdr3_nt: TGCAGTGTAATCTGGCCGGGACAGGGGCTCTACGAGCAGTACTTC; j_call: TRBJ2-7; v_call: TRBV20-1; d_call: TRBD1; clone_size: few
cdr3_aa: CASSSRSGYTF; cdr3_nt: TGTGCCAGCAGCTCCCGAAGTGGCTACACCTTC; j_call: TRBJ1-2; v_call: TRBV7-2; d_call: -; clone_size: -
cdr3_aa: CASSLGASGRNNEQFF; cdr3_nt: TGTGCCAGCAGCTTGGGGGCTAGCGGGAGAAACAATGAGCAGTTCTTC; j_call: TRBJ2-1; v_call: TRBV7-9; d_call: TRBD2; clone_size: many
cdr3_aa: CASSSQGSGGDTQYF; cdr3_nt: TGCGCCAGCAGCTCCCAGGGGTCAGGAGGGGATACGCAGTATTTT; j_call: TRBJ2-3; v_call: TRBV5-1; d_call: -; clone_size: many
cdr3_aa: CASSETLLQGQPQHF; cdr3_nt: TGTGCCAGCAGTGAAACGCTGCTGCAAGGCCAGCCCCAGCATTTT; j_call: TRBJ1-5; v_call: TRBV2; d_call: -; clone_size: few
cdr3_aa: CATSRDLSYEQYF; cdr3_nt: TGTGCCACCAGCAGAGATCTGTCCTACGAGCAGTACTTC; j_call: TRBJ2-7; v_call: TRBV15; d_call: -; clone_size: -